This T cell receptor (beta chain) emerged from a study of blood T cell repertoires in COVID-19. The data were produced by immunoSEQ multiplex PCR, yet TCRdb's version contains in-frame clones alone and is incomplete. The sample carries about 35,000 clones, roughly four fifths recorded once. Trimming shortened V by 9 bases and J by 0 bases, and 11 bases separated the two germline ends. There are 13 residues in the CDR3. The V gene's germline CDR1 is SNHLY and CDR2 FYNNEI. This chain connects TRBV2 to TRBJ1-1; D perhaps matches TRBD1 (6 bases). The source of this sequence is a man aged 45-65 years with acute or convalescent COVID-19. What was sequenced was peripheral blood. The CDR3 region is CASHRDLNTEAFF. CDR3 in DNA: TGTGCCAGTCACAGGGATTTGAACACTGAAGCTTTCTTT.